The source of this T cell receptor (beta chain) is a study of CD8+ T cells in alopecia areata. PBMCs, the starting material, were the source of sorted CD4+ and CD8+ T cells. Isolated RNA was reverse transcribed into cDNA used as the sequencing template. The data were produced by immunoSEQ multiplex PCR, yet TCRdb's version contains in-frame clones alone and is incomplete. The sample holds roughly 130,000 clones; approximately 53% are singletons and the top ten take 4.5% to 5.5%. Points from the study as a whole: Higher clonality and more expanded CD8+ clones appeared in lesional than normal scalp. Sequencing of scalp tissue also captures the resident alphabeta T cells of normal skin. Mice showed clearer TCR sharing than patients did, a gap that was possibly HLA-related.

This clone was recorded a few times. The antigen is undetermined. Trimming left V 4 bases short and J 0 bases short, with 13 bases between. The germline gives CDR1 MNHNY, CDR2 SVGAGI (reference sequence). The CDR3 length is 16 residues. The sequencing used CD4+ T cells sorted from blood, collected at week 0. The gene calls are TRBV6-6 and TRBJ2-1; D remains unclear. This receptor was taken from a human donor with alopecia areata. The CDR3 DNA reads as TGTGCCAGCAGTTGGACCACATCTTCCTCCTACAATGAGCAGTTCTTC. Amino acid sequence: CASSWTTSSSYNEQFF.